The 26 T cell receptor beta chains below come from one sample, sequenced in a study of blood T cell repertoires in COVID-19. The method was immunoSEQ multiplex PCR; TCRdb's version includes in-frame clones alone and lacks a portion of them. Among 96,000 or so clones listed, about 88% were seen once. Specimen: peripheral blood. These TCRs come from an elderly woman with acute or convalescent COVID-19.

The CDR3 reads CATSRDAFGTSGGAGNTGELFF. DNA for the CDR3: TGTGCCACCAGCAGAGATGCGTTTGGGACTAGCGGGGGGGCCGGGAACACCGGGGAGCTGTTTTTT. The J gene is TRBJ2-2, the V gene TRBV15; 16 bases agree with TRBD2. Germline V lookup: CDR1 LNHNV, CDR2 YYDKDF (reference sequence). The CDR3 totals 22 residues. V lost 0 bases, J lost 1 base, and 11 bases stayed unmatched.

The chain joins TRBV19 to TRBJ1-5; 8 bases are a match to TRBD1. The CDR3 is 15 residues long. J lost 2 bases, V lost 6 bases, and 6 bases had no gene match. CDR1 LNHDA and CDR2 SQIVND come from the germline V gene (reference sequence). This CDR3 reads CASSSTGVRNQPQHF. The CDR3 DNA follows: TGTGCCAGTAGCTCGACAGGGGTGCGCAATCAGCCCCAGCATTTT.

The chain is built from TRBV5-1 and TRBJ2-3; 7 positions agree with TRBD1. Germline CDR1 and CDR2: SGHRS and YFSETQ. This CDR3 is 14 amino acids long. Losses at the gene ends were 6 bases for V and 4 bases for J; bases not matched to a gene: 8. The CDR3, as DNA: TGCGCCAGCACATACAGGGGTGGAGCAGATACGCAGTATTTT. Its protein product is CASTYRGGADTQYF.

The V and J genes are TRBV5-4 and TRBJ1-1; 9 nucleotides line up with TRBD1. The CDR3 sequence is 13 residues long. The germline CDR1 and CDR2 sequences are SGHNT and YYREEE (reference sequence). Unmatched junction bases numbered 6, after V lost 5 bases and J lost 7 bases. The CDR3 here is CASRQQGAGEAFF. CDR3 DNA sequence: TGTGCCAGCAGACAACAGGGGGCGGGTGAAGCTTTCTTT.

The chain combines TRBV6-5 with TRBJ1-2; D unclear. The CDR3 is made up of 14 amino acids. V was trimmed by 6 bases and J by 6 bases, leaving 17 bases between them. Germline CDR1 MNHEY, CDR2 SVGAGI. CDR3 bases: TGTGCCAGCAGCCCCGGACTACGATCGGATGGCTACACCTTC. This codes for CASSPGLRSDGYTF.

This chain uses TRBV15 with TRBJ1-4; D is undetermined. The V and J ends lost 5 bases and 7 bases respectively, with 20 bases between them. CDR1 is LNHNV, CDR2 YYDKDF, per germline (reference sequence). The CDR3 sequence is 16 residues long. The CDR3 DNA is TGTGCCACCAGCCGGGGTCAGTGGTTCTCCGGTGAAAAACTGTTTTTT. Protein product: CATSRGQWFSGEKLFF.

The chain joins TRBV15 to TRBJ2-1; D may be TRBD2 (5 bases). This CDR3 is 15 amino acids long. Deletions cut 0 bases from V and 6 bases from J, with 12 bases between. Germline CDR1 and CDR2: LNHNV and YYDKDF (reference sequence). The DNA for the CDR3 is TGTGCCACCAGCAGAGATTTGGGCGGGTTCAATGAGCAGTTCTTC. Its protein is CATSRDLGGFNEQFF.

This clone was seen a few times. As DNA, the CDR3 is TGTGCCAGCAGTTTACGGACTAGCGGGGTTAGCTCCTACAATGAGCAGTTCTTC. Residues: CASSLRTSGVSSYNEQFF. The chain couples TRBV27 to TRBJ2-1; 12 nucleotides align to TRBD2. Germline trimming cut 2 bases from V and 0 bases from J; bases unmatched to any gene: 5. The CDR3 totals 18 residues. CDR1 is MNHEY, CDR2 SMNVEV, per germline (reference sequence).

The rearrangement uses TRBV7-9 and TRBJ2-3, with D possibly matching TRBD2 (7 bases). Germline values: CDR1 SEHNR, CDR2 FQNEAQ (reference sequence). The V end lost 3 bases, the J end lost 2 bases, and 15 bases lay between the germline ends. The CDR3 is 16 amino acids. As DNA, the CDR3 is TGTGCCAGCAGCTTGAGCCGGGGGGCCCTCACAGATACGCAGTATTTT. Protein product: CASSLSRGALTDTQYF.

J is TRBJ2-5 and V is TRBV7-9; 7 nucleotides agree with TRBD2. Germline CDR1 SEHNR, CDR2 FQNEAQ (reference sequence). J gave up 1 base and V 3 bases, and 2 bases lay outside the gene matches. The CDR3 spans 14 residues. CDR3 coding DNA: TGTGCCAGCAGCTTCGGGGGGATCCAAGAGACCCAGTACTTC. Translation: CASSFGGIQETQYF. Full variable domain (rest looked up from reference TRBV7-9 and TRBJ2-5): DTGVSQNPRHKITKRGQNVTFRCDPISEHNRLYWYRQTLGQGPEFLTYFQNEAQLEKSRLLSDRFSAERPKGSFSTLEIQRTEQGDSAMYLCASSFGGIQETQYFGPGTRLLVL.

The J gene is TRBJ1-2, the V gene TRBV13, with 8 bases identical to TRBD1. Trimming took 2 bases from V and 4 from J; bases not matched to a gene: 6. This CDR3 spans 15 amino acids. The germline CDR1 and CDR2 sequences are PRHDT and FYEKMQ (reference sequence). The CDR3, as DNA: TGTGCCAGCAGCTTAATGGGACAGGCCTTCTATGGCTACACCTTC. This sequence encodes CASSLMGQAFYGYTF.

In regard to this clone: Additional DNA sequences in this sample encode the identical CDR3. The rearrangement joins TRBV7-2 to TRBJ2-5, with 10 positions matching TRBD2. V shed 3 bases and J 5 bases; nucleotides not matched to a gene: 6. The CDR3 is made up of 15 amino acids. From germline, CDR1 is SGHTA and CDR2 FQGNSA. This CDR3 reads CASSFQRGGQETQYF. In DNA, the CDR3 is TGTGCCAGCAGCTTCCAGCGGGGGGGCCAGGAGACCCAGTACTTC. The full variable domain, with the rest looked up from reference TRBV7-2 and TRBJ2-5, is GAGVSQSPSNKVTEKGKDVELRCDPISGHTALYWYRQSLGQGLEFLIYFQGNSAPDKSGLPSDRFSAERTGGSVSTLTIQRTQQEDSAVYLCASSFQRGGQETQYFGPGTRLLVL.

V is TRBV5-1 and J is TRBJ2-5; D might be TRBD1 (5 bases). The CDR3 totals 13 residues. CDR1 is SGHRS, CDR2 YFSETQ, per germline. Trimming removed 4 bases at V and 8 bases at J, with 15 bases between. CDR3 loop: CASSDLTAETQYF. As DNA, the CDR3 is TGCGCCAGCAGCGACCTGACAGCTGAAACCCAGTACTTC.

This rearrangement joins TRBV12-1 to TRBJ2-5; no DNA check was done on the table's D call, TRBD2. TRBV12-1 is a recognized pseudogene. The length of the CDR3 is 17 residues. In nucleotides, the CDR3 is TGTGCCAGCAGCCCACCCCGAGCGACGTTACCTAAAGAGACCCAGTACTTC. Translated: CASSPPRATLPKETQYF.

This chain connects TRBV15 to TRBJ1-1; TRBD1 is a possible D gene (5 bases). The germline V gene encodes CDR1 LNHNV and CDR2 YYDKDF (reference sequence). V dropped 0 bases and J dropped 4 bases, with 6 bases sitting between them. The CDR3 is 13 residues long. CDR3 amino acids: CATSRDTGTEAFF. CDR3 sequence (DNA): TGTGCCACCAGCAGAGACACAGGCACTGAAGCTTTCTTT.

This clone is a singleton in its sample. CDR3 DNA: TGTGCCAGTAAGGAGGAGGGACGCTACTATGGCTACACCTTC. Its translation: CASKEEGRYYGYTF. This chain joins TRBV19 and TRBJ1-2; D is possibly TRBD1 (5 bases). The germline V and J ends were trimmed by 7 bases and 3 bases, with 15 bases remaining between them. Germline V gene data show CDR1 as LNHDA and CDR2 as SQIVND (reference sequence). The CDR3 is 14 amino acids.

The chain recombines TRBV4-2 with TRBJ2-1, with 8 nucleotides matching TRBD2. V dropped 4 bases and J dropped 8; count of bases not matched to a gene: 16. The CDR3 is 17 residues long. Germline CDR1 reads LGHNA; CDR2 reads YNFKEQ. The CDR3 nucleotides read TGTGCCAGCAGCCTAAGTGTAGATAGCGGGATAGTCGATGAGCAGTTCTTC. Translated: CASSLSVDSGIVDEQFF.

This sequence joins TRBV7-2 and TRBJ2-1, with unresolved D. This CDR3 has 15 amino acids. V was shortened by 5 bases and J by 3 bases, with 14 bases between the two germline ends. Germline CDR1 reads SGHTA; CDR2 reads FQGNSA. The CDR3 loop is CASSTFGGNYNEQFF. The DNA of the CDR3 is TGTGCCAGCAGCACCTTTGGCGGAAACTACAATGAGCAGTTCTTC.

The gene calls are TRBV14 and TRBJ2-1; D gene unclear. CDR3 length: 13 residues. V was clipped by 3 bases and J by 6 bases, with 9 bases between them. The V gene's germline CDR1 is SGHDN and CDR2 FVKESK. The CDR3 sequence: CASSHTNFNEQFF. CDR3 sequence (DNA): TGTGCCAGCAGCCATACTAATTTCAATGAGCAGTTCTTC.

The V call is TRBV5-6, the J call TRBJ2-3, with 8 bases lining up with TRBD2. This CDR3 comprises 14 residues. Germline V gives CDR1 SGHDT, CDR2 YYEEEE. V lost 7 bases, J lost 0 bases, and 4 bases stayed unmatched. The CDR3 protein is CASALAASTDTQYF. CDR3 nucleotide sequence: TGTGCCAGCGCACTAGCGGCTAGCACAGATACGCAGTATTTT.

The chain uses TRBV2 and TRBJ1-1; D uncertain. The CDR3 totals 13 residues. V was shortened by 6 bases and J by 0 bases, with 8 bases between the two germline ends. Per the germline V gene, CDR1 is SNHLY and CDR2 is FYNNEI. Here the CDR3 reads CASRQTLNTEAFF. The CDR3 DNA reads TGTGCCAGCAGACAGACATTGAACACTGAAGCTTTCTTT. The full variable domain, with the rest looked up from reference TRBV2 and TRBJ1-1, is EPEVTQTPSHQVTQMGQEVILRCVPISNHLYFYWYRQILGQKVEFLVSFYNNEISEKSEIFDDQFSVERPDGSNFTLKIRSTKLEDSAMYFCASRQTLNTEAFFGQGTRLTVV.

Written as DNA, the CDR3 is TGTGCCAGCTCACCAGGAGTCGGGACAGGGGATGGCTACACCTTC. It translates to CASSPGVGTGDGYTF. This chain links TRBV18 with TRBJ1-2; 10 positions agree with TRBD1. The CDR3 covers 15 residues. Trimming cost V 2 bases and J 6 bases; bases outside gene matches: 6. CDR1 and CDR2 from the germline V gene are KGHSH and LQKENI. The full variable domain, in which reference TRBV18 and TRBJ1-2 provide the parts outside the CDR3, is NAGVMQNPRHLVRRRGQEARLRCSPMKGHSHVYWYRQLPEEGLKFMVYLQKENIIDESGMPKERFSAEFPKEGPSILRIQQVVRGDSAAYFCASSPGVGTGDGYTFGSGTRLTVV.

This clone was counted only a few times. The chain carries TRBV6-5 and TRBJ2-7, with 7 bases lining up with TRBD2. The germline V gene has CDR1 MNHEY and CDR2 SVGAGI. V was pared by 7 bases and J by 2 bases, with 11 bases of the junction left unmatched. CDR3 length: 15 residues. CDR3 loop: CASKGGDLGAYEQYF. In DNA, the CDR3 is TGTGCCAGCAAGGGAGGGGACCTTGGCGCCTACGAGCAGTACTTC.

The CDR3 DNA reads as TGTGCCAGCAGCTTAGCCCGGGGGACCGGGGAGCTGTTTTTT. It codes for CASSLARGTGELFF. The rearrangement uses TRBV7-2 and TRBJ2-2; maybe TRBD2 (6 bases). V was cut by 0 bases and J by 5 bases, with 7 bases left in between. Germline-derived CDR1 and CDR2 are SGHTA and FQGNSA. This CDR3 contains 14 residues.

The sample holds a few counts of this clone. The chain joins TRBV2 to TRBJ2-1; weak D call: TRBD1 (6 bases). The CDR3 runs 14 residues. The germline V and J ends were trimmed by 7 bases and 6 bases, with 16 bases remaining between them. Germline CDR1 reads SNHLY; CDR2 reads FYNNEI. CDR3 sequence (DNA): TGTGCCAGCACCTCGGACAGTAGTAGCAATGAGCAGTTCTTC. Translation: CASTSDSSSNEQFF.

CDR3 amino acids: CASSTSPTGRTEAFF. In nucleotides, the CDR3 is TGTGCCAGTAGTACCTCACCGACAGGGAGGACTGAAGCTTTCTTT. The J gene is TRBJ1-1, the V gene TRBV19; 7 bases map to TRBD1. Trimming took 4 bases from V and 5 from J; bases not matched to a gene: 10. The germline V gene has CDR1 LNHDA and CDR2 SQIVND (reference sequence). This CDR3 region has 15 residues.